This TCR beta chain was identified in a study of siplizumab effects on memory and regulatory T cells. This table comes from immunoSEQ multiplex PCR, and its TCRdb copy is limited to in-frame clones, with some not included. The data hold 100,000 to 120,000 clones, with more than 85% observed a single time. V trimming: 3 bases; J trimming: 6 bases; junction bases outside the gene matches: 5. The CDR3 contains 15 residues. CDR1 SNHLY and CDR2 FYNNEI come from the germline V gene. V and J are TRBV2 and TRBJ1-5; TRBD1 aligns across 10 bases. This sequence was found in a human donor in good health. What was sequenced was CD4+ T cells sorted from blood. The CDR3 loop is CASSEETGGVQPQHF. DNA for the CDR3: TGTGCCAGCAGTGAGGAGACAGGGGGCGTTCAGCCCCAGCATTTT.